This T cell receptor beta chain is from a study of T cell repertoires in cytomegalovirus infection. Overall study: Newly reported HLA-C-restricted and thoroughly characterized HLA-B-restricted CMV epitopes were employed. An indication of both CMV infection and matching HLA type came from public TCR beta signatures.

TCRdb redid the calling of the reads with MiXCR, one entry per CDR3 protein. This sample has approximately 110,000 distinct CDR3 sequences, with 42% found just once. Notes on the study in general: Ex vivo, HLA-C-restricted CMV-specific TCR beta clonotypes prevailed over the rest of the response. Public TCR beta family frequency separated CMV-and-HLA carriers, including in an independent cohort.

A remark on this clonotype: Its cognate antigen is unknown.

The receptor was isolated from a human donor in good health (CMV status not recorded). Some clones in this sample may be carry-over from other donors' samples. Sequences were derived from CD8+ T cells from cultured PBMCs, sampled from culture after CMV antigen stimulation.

CDR3 loop: CASVDRAYGYTF. For the CDR3, the DNA is TGTGCCAGCGTTGACAGGGCTTATGGCTACACCTTC. The chain uses TRBV28 and TRBJ1-2; 7 bases align to TRBD1. V lost 8 bases to trimming and J lost 5 bases; unmatched junction nucleotides: 5. CDR1 is MDHEN and CDR2 is SYDVKM in the germline V gene. The CDR3 runs 12 residues.